This is a list of T cell receptor beta chains from one sample in a study of cytomegalovirus exposure and HLA in healthy donors. Method: immunoSEQ multiplex PCR; TCRdb's copy keeps in-frame clones and lacks some. The table includes fewer than 150,000 clones, around 68% detected once. The specimen was PBMCs. Receptor source: a woman between 35 and 50 years old in good health and CMV-seropositive. CDR3s include the opening cysteine and the closing phenylalanine or tryptophan. Fields, in order: J gene, D gene, V gene, clone size, CDR3 DNA, CDR3 protein. D genes are given only for firm matches. Clone size is shown for a subset of rows, as once, few, many or a class of expanded clone.

TRBJ1-5 TRBD1 TRBV4-3 . TGCGCCAGCAGCCAAGATTTCGTGACAGGGGTTCAGGCCAATCAGCCCCAGCATTTT CASSQDFVTGVQANQPQHF
TRBJ2-7 TRBD2 TRBV4-1 . TGCGCCAGCAGCCAATCCGCCTTCGGGGCGGGAGGGCGCGAGCAGTACTTC CASSQSAFGAGGREQYF
TRBJ1-4 . TRBV23-1 . TGCGCCAGCAGTCAATCCAGGGGCAGGGGTAATGAAAAACTGTTTTTT CASSQSRGRGNEKLFF
TRBJ2-1 . TRBV2 . TGTGCCAGCAGGGTAGTCCCCTACAATGAGCAGTTCTTC CASRVVPYNEQFF
TRBJ1-4 TRBD1 TRBV2 once TGTGCCAGCAAGTACAGGGGGCTTGGTGAAAAACTGTTTTTT CASKYRGLGEKLFF
TRBJ2-3 TRBD1 TRBV4-3 . TGCGCCAGCAGCCAAGTTGCAGGGGGCGCAGATACGCAGTATTTT CASSQVAGGADTQYF
TRBJ2-7 TRBD2 TRBV18 . TGTGCCAGCTCACTTGGAGCGGGATCCGAGTACTTC CASSLGAGSEYF
TRBJ1-2 TRBD1 TRBV30 . TGTGCCTGGGGAGCGGGGACAGGGGCCTCCTATGGCTACACCTTC CAWGAGTGASYGYTF
TRBJ2-1 . TRBV15 . TGTGCCAATCTACACCATGGAAATGTTGGCGGGATTTACAATGAGCAGTTCTTC CANLHHGNVGGIYNEQFF
TRBJ1-2 . TRBV5-5 . TGTGCCAGCTGCCGGGACATTGGTGACTATGGCTACACCTTC CASCRDIGDYGYTF
TRBJ1-5 . TRBV19 . TGTGCCAGTAGTATAAATGAGGGTCCCCAGCCCCAGCATTTT CASSINEGPQPQHF